This T cell receptor (beta chain) originates from a study of T cell changes during pregnancy in multiple sclerosis. Sequenced by immunoSEQ multiplex PCR; TCRdb stores in-frame clones only, minus some. The table shows over 45,000 clones, with 75% to 95% occurring only once. Per germline, CDR1 SQVTM and CDR2 ANQGSEA. V was pared by 1 base and J by 5 bases, with 12 bases between. CDR3 length: 13 amino acids. Sequences were derived from CD8+ T cells from peripheral blood mononuclear cells, sampled after pregnancy. The chain has TRBV29-1 and TRBJ2-7; D is perhaps TRBD1 (6 bases). This TCR was sampled from a female donor with multiple sclerosis, enrolled in a pregnancy study. The CDR3 here is CSVEAAGDNEQYF. Written as DNA, the CDR3 is TGCAGCGTTGAAGCGGCAGGGGATAACGAGCAGTACTTC.